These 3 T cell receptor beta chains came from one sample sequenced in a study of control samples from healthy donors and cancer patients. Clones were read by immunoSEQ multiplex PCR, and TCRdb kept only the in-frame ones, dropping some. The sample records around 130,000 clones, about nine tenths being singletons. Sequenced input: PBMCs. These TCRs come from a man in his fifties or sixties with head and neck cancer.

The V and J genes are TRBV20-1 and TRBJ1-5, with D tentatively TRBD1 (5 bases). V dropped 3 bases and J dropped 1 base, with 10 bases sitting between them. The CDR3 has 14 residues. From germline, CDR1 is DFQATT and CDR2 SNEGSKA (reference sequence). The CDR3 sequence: CSASGRQSNQPQHF. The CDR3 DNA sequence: TGCAGTGCTAGTGGGCGACAGAGCAATCAGCCCCAGCATTTT.

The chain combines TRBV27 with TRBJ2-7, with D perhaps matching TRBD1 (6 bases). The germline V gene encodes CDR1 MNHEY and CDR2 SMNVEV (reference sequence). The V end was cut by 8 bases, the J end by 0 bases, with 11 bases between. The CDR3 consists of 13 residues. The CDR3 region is CASSIRGSYEQYF. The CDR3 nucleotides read TGTGCCAGCTCGATCAGGGGCTCCTACGAGCAGTACTTC.

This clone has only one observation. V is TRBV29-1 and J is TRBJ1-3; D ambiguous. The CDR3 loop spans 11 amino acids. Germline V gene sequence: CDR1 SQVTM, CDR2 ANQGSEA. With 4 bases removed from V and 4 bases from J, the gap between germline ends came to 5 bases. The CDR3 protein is CSVARGNTIYF. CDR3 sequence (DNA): TGCAGCGTTGCAAGGGGAAACACCATATATTTT.